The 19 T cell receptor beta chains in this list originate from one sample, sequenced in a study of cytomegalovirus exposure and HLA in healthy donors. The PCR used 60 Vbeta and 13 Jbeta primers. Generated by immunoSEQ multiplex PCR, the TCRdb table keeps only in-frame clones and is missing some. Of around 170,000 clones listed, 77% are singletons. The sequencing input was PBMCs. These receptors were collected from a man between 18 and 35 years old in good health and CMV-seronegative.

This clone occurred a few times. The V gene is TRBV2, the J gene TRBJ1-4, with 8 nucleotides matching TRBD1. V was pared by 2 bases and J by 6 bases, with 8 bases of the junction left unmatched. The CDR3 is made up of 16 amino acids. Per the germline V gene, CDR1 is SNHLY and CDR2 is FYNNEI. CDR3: CASSEYTGQEDEKLFF. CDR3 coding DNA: TGTGCCAGCAGTGAATACACGGGACAGGAAGATGAAAAACTGTTTTTT.

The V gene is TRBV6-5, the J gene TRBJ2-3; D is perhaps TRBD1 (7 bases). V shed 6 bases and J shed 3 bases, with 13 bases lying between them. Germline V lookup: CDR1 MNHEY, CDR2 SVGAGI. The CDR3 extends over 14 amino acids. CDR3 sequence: CASRWTGGTDTQYF. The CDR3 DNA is TGTGCCAGCAGATGGACAGGAGGGACAGATACGCAGTATTTT.

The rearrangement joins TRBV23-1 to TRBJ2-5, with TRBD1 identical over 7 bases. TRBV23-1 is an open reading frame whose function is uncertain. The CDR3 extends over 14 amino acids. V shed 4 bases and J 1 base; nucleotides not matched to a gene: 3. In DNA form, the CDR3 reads TGCGCCAGCAGTCCGACAGGGCGCCAAGAGACCCAGTACTTC. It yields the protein CASSPTGRQETQYF.

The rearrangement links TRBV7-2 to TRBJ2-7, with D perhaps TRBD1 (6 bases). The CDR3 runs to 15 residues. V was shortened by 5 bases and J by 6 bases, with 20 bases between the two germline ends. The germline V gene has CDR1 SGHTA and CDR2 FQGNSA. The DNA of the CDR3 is TGTGCCAGCAGCCGGAGTGGTGCAGGGACAACCGAGCAGTACTTC. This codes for CASSRSGAGTTEQYF. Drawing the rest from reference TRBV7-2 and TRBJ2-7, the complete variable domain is GAGVSQSPSNKVTEKGKDVELRCDPISGHTALYWYRQSLGQGLEFLIYFQGNSAPDKSGLPSDRFSAERTGGSVSTLTIQRTQQEDSAVYLCASSRSGAGTTEQYFGPGTRLTVT.

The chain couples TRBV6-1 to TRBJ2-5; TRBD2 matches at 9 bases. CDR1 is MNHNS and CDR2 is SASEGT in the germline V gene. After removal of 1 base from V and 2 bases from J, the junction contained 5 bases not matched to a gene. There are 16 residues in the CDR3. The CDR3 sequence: CASSEGAGGGQETQYF. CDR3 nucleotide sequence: TGTGCCAGCAGTGAAGGGGCGGGGGGGGGACAAGAGACCCAGTACTTC.

CDR3 sequence (DNA): TGTGCCAGCAGCTCCCGACAACAAGGGGTCGATGAGCAGTTCTTC. This sequence encodes CASSSRQQGVDEQFF. The chain recombines TRBV9 with TRBJ2-1; D is perhaps TRBD1 (5 bases). In germline, CDR1 is SGDLS, CDR2 YYNGEE. The V end lost 4 bases, the J end lost 8 bases, and 19 bases lay between the germline ends. This CDR3 contains 15 residues. Full variable domain (rest looked up from reference TRBV9 and TRBJ2-1): DSGVTQTPKHLITATGQRVTLRCSPRSGDLSVYWYQQSLDQGLQFLIQYYNGEERAKGNILERFSAQQFPDLHSELNLSSLELGDSALYFCASSSRQQGVDEQFFGPGTRLTVL.

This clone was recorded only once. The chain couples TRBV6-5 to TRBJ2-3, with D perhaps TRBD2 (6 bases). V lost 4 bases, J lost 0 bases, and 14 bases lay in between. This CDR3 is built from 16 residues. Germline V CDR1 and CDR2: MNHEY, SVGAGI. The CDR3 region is CASSLAVAGSTDTQYF. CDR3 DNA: TGTGCCAGCAGTTTGGCGGTGGCGGGAAGCACAGATACGCAGTATTTT.

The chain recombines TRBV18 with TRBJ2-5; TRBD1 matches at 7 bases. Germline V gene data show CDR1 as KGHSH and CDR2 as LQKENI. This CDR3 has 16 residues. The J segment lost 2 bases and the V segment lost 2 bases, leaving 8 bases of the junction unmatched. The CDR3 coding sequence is TGTGCCAGCTCACCAAGCCGAGGGACAGTACAAGAGACCCAGTACTTC. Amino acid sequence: CASSPSRGTVQETQYF.

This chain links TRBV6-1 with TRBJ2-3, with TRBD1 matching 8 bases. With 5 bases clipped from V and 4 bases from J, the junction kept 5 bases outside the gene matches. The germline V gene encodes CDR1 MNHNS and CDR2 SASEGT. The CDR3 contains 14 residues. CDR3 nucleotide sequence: TGTGCCAGCAGTTCCGACAGGGGTCCAGATACGCAGTATTTT. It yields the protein CASSSDRGPDTQYF.

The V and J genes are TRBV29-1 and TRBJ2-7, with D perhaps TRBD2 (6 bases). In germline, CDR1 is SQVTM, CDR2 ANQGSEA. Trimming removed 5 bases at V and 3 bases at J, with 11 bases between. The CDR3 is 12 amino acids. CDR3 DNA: TGCAGCGTTAAGGAGGGAGTCTACGAGCAGTACTTC. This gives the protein CSVKEGVYEQYF.

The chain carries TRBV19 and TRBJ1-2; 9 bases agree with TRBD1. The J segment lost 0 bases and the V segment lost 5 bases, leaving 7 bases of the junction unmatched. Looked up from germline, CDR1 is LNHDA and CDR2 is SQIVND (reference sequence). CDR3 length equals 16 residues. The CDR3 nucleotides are TGTGCCAGTAGTGGGACAGGGAACCCCACTAACTATGGCTACACCTTC. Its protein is CASSGTGNPTNYGYTF. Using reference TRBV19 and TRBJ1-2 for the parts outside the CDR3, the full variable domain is DGGITQSPKYLFRKEGQNVTLSCEQNLNHDAMYWYRQDPGQGLRLIYYSQIVNDFQKGDIAEGYSVSREKKESFPLTVTSAQKNPTAFYLCASSGTGNPTNYGYTFGSGTRLTVV.

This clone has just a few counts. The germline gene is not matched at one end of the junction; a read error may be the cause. CDR3: CANSKGQAYEQYF. The DNA of the CDR3 is TGTGCCAACAGTAAGGGACAGGCCTACGAGCAGTACTTC. The chain couples TRBV6-6 to TRBJ2-7; TRBD1 matches 8 bases. The germline V gene encodes CDR1 MNHNY and CDR2 SVGAGI (reference sequence). This CDR3 has 13 amino acids.

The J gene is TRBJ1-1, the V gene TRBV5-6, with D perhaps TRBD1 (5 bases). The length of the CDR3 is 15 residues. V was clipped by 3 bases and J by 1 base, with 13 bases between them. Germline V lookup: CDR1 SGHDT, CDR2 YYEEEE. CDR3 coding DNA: TGTGCCAGCAGCTCAACAGGAAAATGGAACACTGAAGCTTTCTTT. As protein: CASSSTGKWNTEAFF.

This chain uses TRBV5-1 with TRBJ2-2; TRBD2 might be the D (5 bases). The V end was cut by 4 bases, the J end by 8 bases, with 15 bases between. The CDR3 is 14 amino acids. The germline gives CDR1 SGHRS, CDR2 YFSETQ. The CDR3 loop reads CASSILLGPGELFF. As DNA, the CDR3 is TGCGCCAGCAGCATATTACTAGGACCTGGGGAGCTGTTTTTT. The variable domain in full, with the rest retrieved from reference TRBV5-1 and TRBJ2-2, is KAGVTQTPRYLIKTRGQQVTLSCSPISGHRSVSWYQQTPGQGLQFLFEYFSETQRNKGNFPGRFSGRQFSNSRSEMNVSTLELGDSALYLCASSILLGPGELFFGEGSRLTVL.

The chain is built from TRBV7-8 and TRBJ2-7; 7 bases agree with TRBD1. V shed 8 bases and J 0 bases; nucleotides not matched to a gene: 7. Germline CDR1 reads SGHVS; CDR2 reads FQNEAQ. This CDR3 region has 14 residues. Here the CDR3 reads CASGLQGSSYEQYF. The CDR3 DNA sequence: TGTGCCAGCGGGCTACAGGGGAGCTCCTACGAGCAGTACTTC.

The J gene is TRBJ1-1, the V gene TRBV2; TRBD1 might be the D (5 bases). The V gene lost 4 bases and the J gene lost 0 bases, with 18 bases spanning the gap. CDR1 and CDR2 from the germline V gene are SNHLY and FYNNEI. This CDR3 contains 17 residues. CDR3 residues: CASSGGELQVLNTEAFF. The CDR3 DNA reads TGTGCCAGCAGTGGCGGGGAACTACAGGTATTGAACACTGAAGCTTTCTTT.

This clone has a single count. CDR3 DNA: TGTGCCAGCAGCTTTGATAGGGGAAATCAGCCCCAGCATTTT. The encoded protein is CASSFDRGNQPQHF. This sequence joins TRBV5-5 and TRBJ1-5; tentatively, D is TRBD1 (5 bases). CDR3 length: 14 residues. Per germline, CDR1 SGHKS and CDR2 YYEKEE (reference sequence). The ends were cut back, 2 bases at V and 4 bases at J, with 10 bases in the middle.

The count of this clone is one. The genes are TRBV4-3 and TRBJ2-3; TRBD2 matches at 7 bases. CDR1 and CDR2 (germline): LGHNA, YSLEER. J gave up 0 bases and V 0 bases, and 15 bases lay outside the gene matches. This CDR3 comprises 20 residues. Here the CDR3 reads CASSQDEGQVGGTSTDTQYF. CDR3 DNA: TGCGCCAGCAGCCAAGATGAAGGTCAGGTGGGGGGGACTAGCACAGATACGCAGTATTTT.

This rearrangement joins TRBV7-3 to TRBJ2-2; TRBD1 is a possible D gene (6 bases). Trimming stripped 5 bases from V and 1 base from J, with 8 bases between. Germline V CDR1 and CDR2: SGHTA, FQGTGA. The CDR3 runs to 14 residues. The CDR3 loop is CASSVQGNTGELFF. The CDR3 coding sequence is TGTGCCAGCAGCGTACAGGGGAACACCGGGGAGCTGTTTTTT.